This T cell receptor beta chain was documented in a study of control samples from healthy donors and cancer patients. V lost 10 bases, J lost 8 bases, and 11 bases lay in between. This CDR3 region has 11 residues. CDR1 and CDR2 (germline): ENHRY, SYGVKD. Sequencing used immunoSEQ multiplex PCR; TCRdb keeps in-frame clones, though not all of them. The profile shows 80,000 or so clones, 91% of them singletons. This chain connects TRBV10-3 to TRBJ1-4; a possible D gene is TRBD1 (5 bases). The source material was blood. The receptor was derived from a man aged 50-59 years in good health. This chain's CDR3 is CATQGGEKLFF. In nucleotides, the CDR3 is TGTGCCACCCAGGGTGGAGAAAAACTGTTTTTT.